Detailed here is one T cell receptor beta chain. The CDR3 runs 16 residues. Germline values: CDR1 SGDLS, CDR2 YYNGEE. Deletions cut 2 bases from V and 0 bases from J, with 9 bases between. The data stem from a study of blood T cell repertoires in COVID-19. Study background: Some COVID-19 samples were acute and others convalescent; all came from the United States, Italy and Spain. PBMCs, B-cell-depleted T cells, or T cells were the source of the cDNA or gDNA that made up the material.

As handled by the study authors: Using reference gene primer amplification, nucleated cell counts were estimated. Using immunoSEQ multiplex PCR, the repertoire was profiled, and TCRdb retains in-frame clones only, with some absent. The DNA gave D and trimming, while V, J and clone size come from that table. The table includes about 170,000 clones, more than 65% detected once. This sequence was found in a woman of 80 years or more with active or convalescent COVID-19. V and J are TRBV9 and TRBJ2-6; maybe TRBD1 (6 bases). Sequencing used peripheral blood. CDR3 region: CASSVRGNSGANVLTF. Written as DNA, the CDR3 is TGTGCCAGCAGCGTCAGGGGCAACTCTGGGGCCAACGTCCTGACTTTC.